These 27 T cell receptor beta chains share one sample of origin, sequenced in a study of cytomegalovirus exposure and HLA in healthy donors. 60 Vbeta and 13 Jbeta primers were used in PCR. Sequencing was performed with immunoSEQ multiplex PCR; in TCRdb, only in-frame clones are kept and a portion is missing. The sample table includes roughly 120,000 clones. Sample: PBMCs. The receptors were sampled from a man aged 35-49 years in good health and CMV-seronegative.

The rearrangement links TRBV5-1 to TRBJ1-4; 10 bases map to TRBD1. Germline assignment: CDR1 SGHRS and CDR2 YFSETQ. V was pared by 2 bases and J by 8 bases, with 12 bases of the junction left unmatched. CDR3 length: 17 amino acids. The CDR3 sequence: CASSFAPAGQGVEKLFF. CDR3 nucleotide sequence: TGCGCCAGCAGCTTTGCTCCAGCAGGACAGGGGGTGGAAAAACTGTTTTTT.

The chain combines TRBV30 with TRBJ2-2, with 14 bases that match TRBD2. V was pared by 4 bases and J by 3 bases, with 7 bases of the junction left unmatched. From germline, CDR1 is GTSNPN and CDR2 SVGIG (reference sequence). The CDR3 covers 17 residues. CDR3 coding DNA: TGTGCCTGGATCCACGGACTAGCGGGAGGTTACACCGGGGAGCTGTTTTTT. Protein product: CAWIHGLAGGYTGELFF.

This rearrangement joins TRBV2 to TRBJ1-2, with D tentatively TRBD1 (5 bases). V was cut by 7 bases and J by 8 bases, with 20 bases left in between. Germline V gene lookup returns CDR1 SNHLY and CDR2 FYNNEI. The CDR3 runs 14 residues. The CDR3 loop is CASMADVGARGYTF. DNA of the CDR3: TGTGCCAGCATGGCGGATGTTGGGGCGCGGGGCTACACCTTC.

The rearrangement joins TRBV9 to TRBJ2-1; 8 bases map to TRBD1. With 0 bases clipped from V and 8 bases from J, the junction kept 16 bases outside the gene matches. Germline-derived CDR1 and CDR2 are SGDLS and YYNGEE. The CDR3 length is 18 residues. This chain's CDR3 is CASSVAVGQGVFGDEQFF. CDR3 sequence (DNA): TGTGCCAGCAGCGTAGCTGTTGGACAGGGAGTATTTGGCGATGAGCAGTTCTTC.

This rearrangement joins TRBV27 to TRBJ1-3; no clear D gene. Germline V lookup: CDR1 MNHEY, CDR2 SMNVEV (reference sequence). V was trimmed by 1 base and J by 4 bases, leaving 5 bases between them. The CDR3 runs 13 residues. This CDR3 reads CASSLWPGNTIYF. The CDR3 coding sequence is TGTGCCAGCAGTTTATGGCCAGGAAACACCATATATTTT.

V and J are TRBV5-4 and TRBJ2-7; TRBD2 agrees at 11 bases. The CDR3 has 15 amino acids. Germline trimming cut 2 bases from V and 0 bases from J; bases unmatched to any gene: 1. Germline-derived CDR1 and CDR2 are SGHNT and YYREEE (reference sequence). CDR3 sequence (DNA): TGTGCCAGCAGCTTCGGACTAGCGGGCTCCTACGAGCAGTACTTC. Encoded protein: CASSFGLAGSYEQYF.

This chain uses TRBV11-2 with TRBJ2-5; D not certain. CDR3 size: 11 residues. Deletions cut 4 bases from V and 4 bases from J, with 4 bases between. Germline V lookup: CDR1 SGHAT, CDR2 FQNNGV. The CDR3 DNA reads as TGTGCCAGCAGCTCCCGAGAGACCCAGTACTTC. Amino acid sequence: CASSSRETQYF.

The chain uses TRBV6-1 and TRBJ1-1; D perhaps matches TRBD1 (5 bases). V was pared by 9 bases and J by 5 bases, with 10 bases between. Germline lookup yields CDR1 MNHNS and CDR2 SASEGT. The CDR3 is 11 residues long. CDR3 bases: TGTGCCAGTCGTCAGGGAACTGAAGCTTTCTTT. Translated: CASRQGTEAFF.

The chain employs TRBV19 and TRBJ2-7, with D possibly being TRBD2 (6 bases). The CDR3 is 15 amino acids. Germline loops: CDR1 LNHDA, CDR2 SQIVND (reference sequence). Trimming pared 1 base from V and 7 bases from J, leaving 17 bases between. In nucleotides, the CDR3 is TGTGCCAGTAGTATAGCTTACAGCTCCGCGGGAGAGCAGTACTTC. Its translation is CASSIAYSSAGEQYF.

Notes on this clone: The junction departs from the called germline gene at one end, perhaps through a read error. The CDR3 protein is CASRKLRQGAMDNQPQHF. DNA of the CDR3: TGTGCTAGCAGGAAATTAAGACAGGGGGCGATGGACAATCAGCCCCAGCATTTT. The gene calls are TRBV7-7 and TRBJ1-5, with 10 bases identical to TRBD1. Germline CDR1 reads SSHAT; CDR2 reads FNYEAQ (reference sequence). This CDR3 is built from 18 residues.

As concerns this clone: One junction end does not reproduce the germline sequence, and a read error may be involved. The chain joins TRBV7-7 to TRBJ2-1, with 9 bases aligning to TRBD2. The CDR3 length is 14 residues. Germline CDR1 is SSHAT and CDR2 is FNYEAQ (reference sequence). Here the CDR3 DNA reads TGTGCTAGCAGCTTAGCGGGAGTAGGTAATGAGCAGTTCTTC. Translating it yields CASSLAGVGNEQFF.

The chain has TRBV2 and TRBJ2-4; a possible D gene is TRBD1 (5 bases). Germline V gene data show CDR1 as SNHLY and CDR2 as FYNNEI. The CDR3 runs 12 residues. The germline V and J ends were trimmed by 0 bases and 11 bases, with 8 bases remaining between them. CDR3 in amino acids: CASSEARGVQYF. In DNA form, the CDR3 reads TGTGCCAGCAGTGAAGCAAGGGGCGTTCAGTACTTC.

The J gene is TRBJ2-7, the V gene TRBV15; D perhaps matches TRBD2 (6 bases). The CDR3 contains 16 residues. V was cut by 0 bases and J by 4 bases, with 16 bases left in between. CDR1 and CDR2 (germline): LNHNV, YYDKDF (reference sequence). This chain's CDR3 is CATSRDTGIAAYEQYF. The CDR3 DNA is TGTGCCACCAGCAGAGATACGGGAATAGCGGCATACGAGCAGTACTTC.

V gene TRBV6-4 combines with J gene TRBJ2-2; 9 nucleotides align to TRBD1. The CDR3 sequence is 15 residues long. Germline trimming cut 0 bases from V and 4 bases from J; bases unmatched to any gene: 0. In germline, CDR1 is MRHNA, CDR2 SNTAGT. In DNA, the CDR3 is TGTGCCAGCAGTGACTCGACAGGGGGCACCGGGGAGCTGTTTTTT. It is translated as CASSDSTGGTGELFF.

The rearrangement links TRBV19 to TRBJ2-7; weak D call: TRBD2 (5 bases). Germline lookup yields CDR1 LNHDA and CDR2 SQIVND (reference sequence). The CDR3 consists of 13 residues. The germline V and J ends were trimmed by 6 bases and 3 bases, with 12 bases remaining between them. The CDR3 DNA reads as TGTGCCAGTAGCCAGGACTGGGACTACGAGCAGTACTTC. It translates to CASSQDWDYEQYF.

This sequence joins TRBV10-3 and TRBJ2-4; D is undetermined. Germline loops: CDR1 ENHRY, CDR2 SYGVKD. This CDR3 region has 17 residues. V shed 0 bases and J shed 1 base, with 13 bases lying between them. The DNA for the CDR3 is TGTGCCATCAGTGAGTCGATAGGTCCAGGCGCCAAAAACATTCAGTACTTC. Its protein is CAISESIGPGAKNIQYF.

In DNA, the CDR3 is TGTGCCAGCAGCCCCCAGCGGCCTAGCACAGATACGCAGTATTTT. It codes for CASSPQRPSTDTQYF. The chain joins TRBV5-4 to TRBJ2-3; D may be TRBD2 (5 bases). The CDR3 covers 15 residues. V lost 4 bases to trimming and J lost 0 bases, with 12 bases between them. CDR1 and CDR2 (germline): SGHNT, YYREEE (reference sequence).

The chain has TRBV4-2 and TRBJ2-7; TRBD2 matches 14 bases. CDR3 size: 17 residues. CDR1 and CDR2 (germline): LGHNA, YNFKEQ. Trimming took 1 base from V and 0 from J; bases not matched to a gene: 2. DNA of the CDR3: TGTGCCAGCAGCCAAGCCGGGACTAGCGGGAGCTCCTACGAGCAGTACTTC. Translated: CASSQAGTSGSSYEQYF.

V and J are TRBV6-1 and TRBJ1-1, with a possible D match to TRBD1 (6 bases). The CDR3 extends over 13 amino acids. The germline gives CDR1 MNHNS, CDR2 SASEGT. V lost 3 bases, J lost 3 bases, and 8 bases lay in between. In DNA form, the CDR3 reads TGTGCCAGCAGTGAGTACAGGGACACTGAAGCTTTCTTT. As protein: CASSEYRDTEAFF.

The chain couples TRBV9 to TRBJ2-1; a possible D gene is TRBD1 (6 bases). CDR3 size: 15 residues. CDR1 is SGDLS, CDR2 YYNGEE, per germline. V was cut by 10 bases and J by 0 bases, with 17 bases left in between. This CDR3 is CASSSGQSSYNEQFF. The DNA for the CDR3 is TGTGCCTCTAGCTCTGGACAGAGCTCCTACAATGAGCAGTTCTTC.

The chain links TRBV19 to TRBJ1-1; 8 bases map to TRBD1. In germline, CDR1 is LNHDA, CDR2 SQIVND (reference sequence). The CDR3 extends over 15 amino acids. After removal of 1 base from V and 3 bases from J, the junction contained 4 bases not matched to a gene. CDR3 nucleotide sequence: TGTGCCAGTAGTATAGGTCAGGGGGCGTACACTGAAGCTTTCTTT. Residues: CASSIGQGAYTEAFF.

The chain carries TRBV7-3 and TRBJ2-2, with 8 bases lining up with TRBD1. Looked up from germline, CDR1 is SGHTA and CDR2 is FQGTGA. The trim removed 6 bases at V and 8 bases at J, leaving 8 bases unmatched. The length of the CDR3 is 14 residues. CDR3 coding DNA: TGTGCCAGCAGGTCAGGGGGCTTGACAGGGGAGCTGTTTTTT. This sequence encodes CASRSGGLTGELFF. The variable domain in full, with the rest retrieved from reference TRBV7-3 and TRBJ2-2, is GAGVSQTPSNKVTEKGKYVELRCDPISGHTALYWYRQSLGQGPEFLIYFQGTGAADDSGLPNDRFFAVRPEGSVSTLKIQRTERGDSAVYLCASRSGGLTGELFFGEGSRLTVL.

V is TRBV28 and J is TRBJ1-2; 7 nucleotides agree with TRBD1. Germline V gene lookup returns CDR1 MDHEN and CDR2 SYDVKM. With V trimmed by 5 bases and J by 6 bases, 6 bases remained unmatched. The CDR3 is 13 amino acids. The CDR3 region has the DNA TGTGCCAGCAGTCCGGGGACAGTGCATGGCTACACCTTC. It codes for CASSPGTVHGYTF.

CDR3 protein: CASSFGLAGVGGELFF. As DNA, the CDR3 is TGTGCCAGCAGCTTTGGTCTAGCGGGAGTTGGCGGGGAGCTGTTTTTT. This chain links TRBV5-4 with TRBJ2-2; TRBD2 matches 10 bases. Trimming removed 2 bases from V and 7 bases from J; junction bases left unmatched: 8. Germline V gene data show CDR1 as SGHNT and CDR2 as YYREEE (reference sequence). The CDR3 runs to 16 residues.

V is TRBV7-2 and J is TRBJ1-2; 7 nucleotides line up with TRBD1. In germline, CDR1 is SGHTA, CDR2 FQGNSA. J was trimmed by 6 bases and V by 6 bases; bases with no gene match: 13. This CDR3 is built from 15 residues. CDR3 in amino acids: CASSRKGAVPDGYTF. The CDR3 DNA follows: TGTGCCAGCAGTCGGAAGGGGGCAGTACCGGATGGCTACACCTTC.

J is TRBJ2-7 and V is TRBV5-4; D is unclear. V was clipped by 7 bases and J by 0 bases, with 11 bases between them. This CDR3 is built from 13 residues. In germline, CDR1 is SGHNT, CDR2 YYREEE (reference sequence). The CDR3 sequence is CASGLPSSYEQYF. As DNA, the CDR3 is TGTGCCAGCGGGCTCCCGAGCTCCTACGAGCAGTACTTC.

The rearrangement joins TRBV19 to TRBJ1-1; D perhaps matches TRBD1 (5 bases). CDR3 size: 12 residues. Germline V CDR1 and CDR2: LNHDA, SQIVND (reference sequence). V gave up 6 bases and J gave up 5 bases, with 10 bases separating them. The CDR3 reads CASRYRGTEAFF. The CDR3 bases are TGTGCCAGTAGGTATAGGGGAACTGAAGCTTTCTTT.